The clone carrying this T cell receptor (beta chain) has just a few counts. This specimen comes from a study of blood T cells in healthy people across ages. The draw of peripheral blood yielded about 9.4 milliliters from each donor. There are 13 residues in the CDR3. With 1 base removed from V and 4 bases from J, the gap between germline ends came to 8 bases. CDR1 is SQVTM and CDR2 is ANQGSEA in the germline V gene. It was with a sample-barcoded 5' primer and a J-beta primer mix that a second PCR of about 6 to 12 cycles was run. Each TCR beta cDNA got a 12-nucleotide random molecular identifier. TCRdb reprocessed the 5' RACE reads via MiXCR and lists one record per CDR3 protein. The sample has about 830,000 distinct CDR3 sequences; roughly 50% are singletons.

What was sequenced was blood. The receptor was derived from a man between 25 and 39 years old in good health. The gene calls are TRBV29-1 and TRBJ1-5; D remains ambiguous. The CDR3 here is CSVEGVGNQPQHF. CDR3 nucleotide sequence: TGCAGCGTTGAAGGGGTAGGAAATCAGCCCCAGCATTTT.